The entry below describes one T cell receptor beta chain. Its antigen is not yet known. No quality values exist for individual bases; no much larger clone is one base distant. These data are taken from a study of blood T cell repertoires in COVID-19 (dated by TCRdb to the early 2020s). At the level of the whole study: The collaborator samples originated in the United States, Italy and Spain and spanned the acute and convalescent phases of COVID-19. The dataset comprised deeply sampled blood TCRbeta repertoires from subjects exposed to, actively infected with, or recovered from COVID-19. Samples were obtained from the ongoing ImmuneRACE study (first 160 participants) and from approximately 1,200 subjects provided by 6 global collaborators. Where HLA class I and class II types were available, the types were taken from metadata supplied by the sample provider, not from assay-based typing. The material from the prospective study consisted of cDNA or gDNA derived from T cells, B-cell-depleted T cells, or PBMCs. Sample metadata almost always included a de-identified subject ID, COVID-19 status, age in years and sex. A freely available public database, intended as a resource for researchers studying the immune response to SARS-CoV-2, is where the repertoires were released. Points the paper makes about the study in general: The amount of clinical and demographic metadata varied by source and participant and was provided uncurated.

The collaborating institutions used their own protocols to collect whole blood in K2EDTA tubes. For TCRbeta analysis, collaborators shipped samples as frozen whole blood, isolated PBMCs, or DNA extracted from either of those sample types. The immunoSEQ Assay, a bias-controlled multiplex PCR, was used to amplify TCRbeta CDR3 regions from genomic DNA. In the authors' own workflow: Nucleated cell counts per sample were estimated from amplification of reference gene primers within the assay. Sequence reads were collapsed and filtered to measure the absolute abundance of every unique TCRbeta CDR3 rearrangement. For each sample, productive Simpson clonality was calculated by taking the square root of Simpson's diversity index across productive rearrangements. TCRdb limited this immuneACCESS table to in-frame rearrangements with V and J called. A share of clones is missing; checked studies link under half to unresolved V genes, and the rest is unexplained. The DNA was the basis for D and trimming; V, J and clone size are from that table. This sample comprises about 44,000 clones, roughly 90% of them detected only once. Clones ranked in the top ten supply approximately 23% of the sample.

V drops 5 bases and J drops 1 base, leaving 8 bases in between. Counted from cysteine to phenylalanine, this CDR3 has 13 amino acids. Here the CDR3 DNA is all that survives: 39 bases in frame from base 1. According to the germline V gene, CDR1 reads MNHEY and CDR2 reads SVGAGI. The sample comprised peripheral blood. This clonotype was obtained from a woman aged 80 or over in a cohort sampled during active or convalescent COVID-19. The chain is encoded by TRBV6-5 joined to TRBJ2-5; the D gene lacks a confident call. The DNA reads TGTGCCAGCAGTAGACATGGCCAAGAGACCCAGTACTTC. The encoded protein is CASSRHGQETQYF.